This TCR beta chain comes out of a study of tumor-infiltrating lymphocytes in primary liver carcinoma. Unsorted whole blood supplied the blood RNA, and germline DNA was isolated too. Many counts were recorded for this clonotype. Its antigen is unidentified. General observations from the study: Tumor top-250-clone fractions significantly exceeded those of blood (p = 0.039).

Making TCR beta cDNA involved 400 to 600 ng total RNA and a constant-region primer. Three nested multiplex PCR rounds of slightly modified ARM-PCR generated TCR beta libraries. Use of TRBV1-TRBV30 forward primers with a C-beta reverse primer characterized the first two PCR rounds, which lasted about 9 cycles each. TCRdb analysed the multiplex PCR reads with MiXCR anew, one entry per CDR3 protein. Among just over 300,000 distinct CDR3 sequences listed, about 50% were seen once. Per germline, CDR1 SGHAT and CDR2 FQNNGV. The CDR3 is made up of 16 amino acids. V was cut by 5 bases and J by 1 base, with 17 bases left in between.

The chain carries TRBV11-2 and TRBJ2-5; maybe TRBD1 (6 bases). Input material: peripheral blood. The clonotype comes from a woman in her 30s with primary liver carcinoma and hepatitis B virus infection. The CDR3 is CASSAVPRGSQETQYF. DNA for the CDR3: TGTGCCAGCAGCGCCGTCCCCAGGGGAAGCCAAGAGACCCAGTACTTC. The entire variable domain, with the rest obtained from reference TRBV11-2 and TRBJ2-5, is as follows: EAGVAQSPRYKIIEKRQSVAFWCNPISGHATLYWYQQILGQGPKLLIQFQNNGVVDDSQLPKDRFSAERLKGVDSTLKIQPAKLEDSAVYLCASSAVPRGSQETQYFGPGTRLLVL.